This T cell receptor beta chain stems from a study of T cell changes during pregnancy in multiple sclerosis. This CDR3 region has 15 residues. Germline CDR1 is MNHEY and CDR2 is SMNVEV (reference sequence). V shed 5 bases and J shed 7 bases, with 17 bases lying between them. TCRdb's table, derived via immunoSEQ multiplex PCR, lists solely in-frame clones and lacks some. The data hold about 70,000 clones, with around 90% observed a single time. This material consisted of CD4+ T cells from peripheral blood mononuclear cells, taken after pregnancy. This TCR derives from a female donor with multiple sclerosis, enrolled in a pregnancy study. The chain joins TRBV27 to TRBJ1-4; maybe TRBD1 (5 bases). The DNA for the CDR3 is TGTGCCAGCAGTCCCCGGTGGGGGGGTGGTGAAAAACTGTTTTTT. Translating gives CASSPRWGGGEKLFF.